A single sample gave rise to the 12 T cell receptor beta chains below, sequenced in a study of blood T cell repertoires in COVID-19. The table came from immunoSEQ multiplex PCR; TCRdb's copy has only in-frame clones and leaves some out. This table has some 400,000 clones, 70% to 90% appearing once. Sequences were obtained from peripheral blood. Receptor source: a woman between 25 and 40 years old with COVID-19, enrolled during active disease.

The rearrangement joins TRBV27 to TRBJ2-7; a possible D gene is TRBD2 (5 bases). This CDR3 has 16 amino acids. V gave up 6 bases and J gave up 4 bases, with 22 bases separating them. Germline loops: CDR1 MNHEY, CDR2 SMNVEV (reference sequence). The CDR3 DNA reads TGTGCCAGCAGGGACTTGGGTGGGGTAAGTCGGTACGAGCAGTACTTC. Protein: CASRDLGGVSRYEQYF.

The CDR3 is CATSDGQGKNSPLHF. CDR3 DNA sequence: TGTGCCACCAGTGACGGACAGGGGAAAAATTCACCCCTCCACTTT. The V call is TRBV24-1, the J call TRBJ1-6; 9 bases agree with TRBD1. CDR3 size: 15 residues. Trimming at V came to 4 bases and at J to 7 bases, leaving 4 bases not matched to a gene. CDR1 and CDR2 from the germline V gene are KGHDR and SFDVKD.

The chain uses TRBV5-4 and TRBJ1-1, with TRBD1 matching over 12 bases. Trimming at V came to 4 bases and at J to 2 bases, leaving 6 bases not matched to a gene. The CDR3 has 16 amino acids. Germline assignment: CDR1 SGHNT and CDR2 YYREEE (reference sequence). The CDR3 DNA reads TGTGCCAGCAGCAGGGGACAGGGGGCGCAAAACACTGAAGCTTTCTTT. Amino acids: CASSRGQGAQNTEAFF. The full variable domain, rest sourced from reference TRBV5-4 and TRBJ1-1, is ETGVTQSPTHLIKTRGQQVTLRCSSQSGHNTVSWYQQALGQGPQFIFQYYREEENGRGNFPPRFSGLQFPNYSSELNVNALELDDSALYLCASSRGQGAQNTEAFFGQGTRLTVV.

The V gene is TRBV2, the J gene TRBJ1-2; unclear D gene. The CDR3 consists of 13 residues. Germline V gives CDR1 SNHLY, CDR2 FYNNEI. Between the trimmed V and J ends, which lost 4 bases and 4 bases, there was a span of 10 bases. CDR3 protein: CASSAEQSYGYTF. CDR3 coding DNA: TGTGCCAGCAGTGCTGAACAGAGCTATGGCTACACCTTC.

The rearrangement uses TRBV30 and TRBJ1-4; D gene ambiguous. V lost 2 bases, J lost 2 bases, and 6 bases lay in between. The CDR3 runs to 13 residues. Germline V lookup: CDR1 GTSNPN, CDR2 SVGIG (reference sequence). DNA of the CDR3: TGTGCCTGGAGTCGTTCTACTAATGAAAAACTGTTTTTT. The encoded protein is CAWSRSTNEKLFF.

The chain carries TRBV18 and TRBJ2-2, with 11 positions matching TRBD1. This CDR3 spans 15 amino acids. J lost 5 bases, V lost 6 bases, and 5 bases had no gene match. CDR1 and CDR2 (germline): KGHSH, LQKENI. The CDR3 reads CASSTGTGGTGELFF. The CDR3 DNA follows: TGTGCCAGCTCCACCGGGACAGGGGGAACCGGGGAGCTGTTTTTT.

This rearrangement joins TRBV2 to TRBJ1-4; possibly TRBD1 for D (6 bases). The CDR3 is made up of 14 amino acids. V lost 1 base and J lost 4, with 7 bases in between. Germline CDR1 reads SNHLY; CDR2 reads FYNNEI. This chain's CDR3 is CASSEGTVNEKLFF. The CDR3 DNA is TGTGCCAGCAGTGAAGGGACAGTTAATGAAAAACTGTTTTTT.

V and J are TRBV27 and TRBJ1-2, with TRBD1 matching 9 bases. The V gene end was trimmed by 3 bases and the J gene end by 2 bases; junction bases not matched to a gene: 19. The germline CDR1 and CDR2 sequences are MNHEY and SMNVEV (reference sequence). The CDR3 has 20 amino acids. The CDR3 coding sequence is TGTGCCAGCAGTTTTTCTCATATGGGGACAGGGCCTTCCTGGAACTATGGCTACACCTTC. The encoded protein is CASSFSHMGTGPSWNYGYTF.

The chain couples TRBV3-1 (or the pseudogene TRBV3-2) to TRBJ1-4; the match to TRBD1 covers 8 bases. This CDR3 is 17 amino acids long. J lost 5 bases, V lost 0 bases, and 8 bases had no gene match. Looked up from germline, CDR1 is LGHDT and CDR2 is YNNKEL (reference sequence). The CDR3 protein is CASSQDQLQGVNEKLFF. DNA for the CDR3: TGTGCCAGCAGCCAAGATCAGTTACAGGGGGTAAATGAAAAACTGTTTTTT.

The J gene is TRBJ1-2, the V gene TRBV3-1 (or the pseudogene TRBV3-2); the D gene is possibly TRBD1 (5 bases). Germline assignment: CDR1 LGHDT and CDR2 YNNKEL (reference sequence). The CDR3 sequence is 16 residues long. Trimming removed 0 bases at V and 2 bases at J, with 13 bases between. The CDR3 protein is CASSQDWGGVNYGYTF. CDR3 in DNA: TGTGCCAGCAGCCAAGATTGGGGCGGAGTCAACTATGGCTACACCTTC.

This clone came up once. The chain has TRBV6-5 and TRBJ2-1; TRBD2 matches 11 bases. Germline V gene sequence: CDR1 MNHEY, CDR2 SVGAGI. The ends lost 5 bases at V and 9 bases at J; junction bases unmatched: 9. CDR3 size: 15 residues. The CDR3 DNA is TGTGCCAGCAGTCCCTTGGGGACTAGCGGTAGTGAGCAGTTCTTC. Encoded protein: CASSPLGTSGSEQFF.

This clone was recorded only once. The genes are TRBV30 and TRBJ1-1, with 10 bases lining up with TRBD1. V gave up 1 base and J gave up 7 bases; unmatched junction bases: 3. CDR1 and CDR2 from the germline V gene are GTSNPN and SVGIG (reference sequence). The CDR3 contains 13 residues. CDR3 in amino acids: CAWSETGGSEAFF. The CDR3 DNA reads TGTGCCTGGAGTGAGACAGGGGGCAGTGAAGCTTTCTTT.